Following are 3 T cell receptor beta chains from one sample sequenced in a study of CD8 T cells in Susac syndrome. After extraction with the RNeasy kit, roughly 0.45 to 1 ug of the RNA was reverse transcribed using random hexamers. TCRdb used MiXCR to reprocess the immunoSEQ multiplex PCR reads, holding one entry per CDR3 protein. The sample shows some 260,000 distinct CDR3 sequences, 85% to 95% of them seen only once. Sequenced sample: CD4+ T cells from PBMCs. The receptors derive from a human donor with multiple sclerosis.

The chain uses TRBV30 and TRBJ1-4; the D is unclear. Germline CDR1 GTSNPN, CDR2 SVGIG (reference sequence). The V end lost 4 bases, the J end lost 5 bases, and 11 bases lay between the germline ends. The CDR3 sequence is 13 residues long. The CDR3 nucleotides read TGTGCCTGGATCAGCCATCAAAATGAAAAACTGTTTTTT. Its protein product is CAWISHQNEKLFF.

The chain joins TRBV21-1 to TRBJ2-4; the table's D call, TRBD1, has no DNA check behind it. TRBV21-1 is a pseudogene. The CDR3 extends over 16 amino acids. For the CDR3, the DNA is TGTGCCAGCAGCAGCGGGACAGGGGTGGCCAAAAACATTCAGTACTTC. Translation gives CASSSGTGVAKNIQYF.

A single count supports this clonotype. This chain links TRBV18 with TRBJ2-1; D perhaps matches TRBD1 (7 bases). Germline V gene lookup returns CDR1 KGHSH and CDR2 LQKENI. V was trimmed by 4 bases and J by 9 bases, leaving 16 bases between them. The CDR3 contains 14 residues. The CDR3 loop is CASSRDRDLSEQFF. CDR3 in DNA: TGTGCCAGCTCACGTGACAGGGACTTAAGTGAGCAGTTCTTC.